The rows below give T cell receptor beta chains drawn from one sample of a study of blood T cell repertoires in COVID-19. Assay: immunoSEQ multiplex PCR; the TCRdb copy retains only in-frame clones and omits some. Among about 140,000 clones, about 79% were seen once, and the ten largest hold around 3%. The sample consisted of PBMCs or T cells enriched from blood (not recorded which). The receptor set was obtained from a woman in her forties or fifties who had recovered from COVID-19. Each CDR3 is given with its conserved first and last residue. The order of the fields is V gene, J gene, D gene, CDR3 protein. The D gene is left open where the match is weak.

v_gene: TRBV30; j_gene: TRBJ1-1; d_gene: -; CDR3aa: CAWGPRGGNTEAFF
v_gene: TRBV2; j_gene: TRBJ2-5; d_gene: -; CDR3aa: CASKDYEETQYF
v_gene: TRBV6-5; j_gene: TRBJ2-3; d_gene: TRBD2; CDR3aa: CASSRGLAGVDTQYF
v_gene: TRBV4-1; j_gene: TRBJ2-2; d_gene: -; CDR3aa: CASSQTTPEELFF
v_gene: TRBV6-5; j_gene: TRBJ2-4; d_gene: TRBD1; CDR3aa: CASSRTGENIQYF
v_gene: TRBV7-9; j_gene: TRBJ2-3; d_gene: TRBD1; CDR3aa: CASSLGGGGTDTQYF
v_gene: TRBV25-1; j_gene: TRBJ1-1; d_gene: -; CDR3aa: CASILNTEAFF
v_gene: TRBV19; j_gene: TRBJ2-6; d_gene: -; CDR3aa: CASLDTRSGANVLTF
v_gene: TRBV5-1; j_gene: TRBJ1-2; d_gene: TRBD1; CDR3aa: CASSFQGVDYGYTF
v_gene: TRBV11-3; j_gene: TRBJ2-5; d_gene: -; CDR3aa: CASSLGTPWGAGEETQYF
v_gene: TRBV10-2; j_gene: TRBJ2-3; d_gene: -; CDR3aa: CASSEPAGGADTQYF
v_gene: TRBV10-3; j_gene: TRBJ1-3; d_gene: -; CDR3aa: CAAGPPGSGNTIYF
v_gene: TRBV9; j_gene: TRBJ2-5; d_gene: -; CDR3aa: CASSVAGRALSTETQYF
v_gene: TRBV5-6; j_gene: TRBJ2-1; d_gene: -; CDR3aa: CASSFPTGINEQFF
v_gene: TRBV3-1/TRBV3-2; j_gene: TRBJ1-1; d_gene: -; CDR3aa: CASSQGGTNTEAFF
v_gene: TRBV6-5; j_gene: TRBJ1-5; d_gene: -; CDR3aa: CASTSQEWNQPQHF
v_gene: TRBV3-1/TRBV3-2; j_gene: TRBJ1-2; d_gene: TRBD1; CDR3aa: CASSLGTARAYGYTF
v_gene: TRBV7-8; j_gene: TRBJ2-7; d_gene: -; CDR3aa: CASSPFAGSSYEQYF
v_gene: TRBV6-2/TRBV6-3; j_gene: TRBJ2-5; d_gene: TRBD2; CDR3aa: CASSKAGGQETQYF
v_gene: TRBV28; j_gene: TRBJ1-2; d_gene: -; CDR3aa: CASSPGLFSGGYTF
v_gene: TRBV7-2; j_gene: TRBJ2-5; d_gene: -; CDR3aa: CASSPKRETQYF
v_gene: TRBV30; j_gene: TRBJ1-5; d_gene: TRBD1; CDR3aa: CAWGGTGRRQPQHF
v_gene: TRBV7-2; j_gene: TRBJ1-4; d_gene: -; CDR3aa: CASSPRRATNEKLFF
v_gene: TRBV30; j_gene: TRBJ1-3; d_gene: -; CDR3aa: CAWNRQDASGNTIYF
v_gene: TRBV5-5; j_gene: TRBJ1-5; d_gene: TRBD1; CDR3aa: CASSGGTADYSNQPQHF
v_gene: TRBV19; j_gene: TRBJ2-1; d_gene: -; CDR3aa: CASSTLKPSRGDEQFF
v_gene: TRBV6-2/TRBV6-3; j_gene: TRBJ1-2; d_gene: TRBD1; CDR3aa: CASSYVRQGGGYTF
v_gene: TRBV11-3; j_gene: TRBJ1-4; d_gene: TRBD1; CDR3aa: CASSPGTEEKLFF
v_gene: TRBV3-1/TRBV3-2; j_gene: TRBJ2-1; d_gene: TRBD2; CDR3aa: CASSWTSGDNEQFF
v_gene: TRBV7-8; j_gene: TRBJ1-6; d_gene: -; CDR3aa: CASSSDGGGNSPLHF
v_gene: TRBV19; j_gene: TRBJ1-1; d_gene: -; CDR3aa: CASRIELRAFF
v_gene: TRBV6-5; j_gene: TRBJ2-7; d_gene: -; CDR3aa: CASSYPTIYEQYF
v_gene: TRBV19; j_gene: TRBJ2-2; d_gene: -; CDR3aa: CASSIGGTYTGELFF
v_gene: TRBV5-1; j_gene: TRBJ1-1; d_gene: -; CDR3aa: CASSSNLRTDSNTEAFF
v_gene: TRBV7-9; j_gene: TRBJ2-3; d_gene: -; CDR3aa: CASSLGGGGTDTQYF
v_gene: TRBV5-4; j_gene: TRBJ2-1; d_gene: TRBD2; CDR3aa: CASSPGLAGGPNEQFF
v_gene: TRBV10-1; j_gene: TRBJ1-6; d_gene: -; CDR3aa: CASSAGANSPLHF
v_gene: TRBV10-2; j_gene: TRBJ2-5; d_gene: -; CDR3aa: CASRDSRGSETQYF
v_gene: TRBV3-1/TRBV3-2; j_gene: TRBJ1-2; d_gene: TRBD1; CDR3aa: CASSQVSMDRGPGTF
v_gene: TRBV9; j_gene: TRBJ2-1; d_gene: TRBD2; CDR3aa: CASSELAGGVNEQFF
v_gene: TRBV4-2; j_gene: TRBJ1-2; d_gene: TRBD1; CDR3aa: CASSHPGTDSRYGYTF
v_gene: TRBV7-9; j_gene: TRBJ2-5; d_gene: TRBD2; CDR3aa: CASTQSQRGRLKYF
v_gene: TRBV7-8; j_gene: TRBJ2-7; d_gene: -; CDR3aa: CASSLKRVQAYEQYF
v_gene: TRBV29-1; j_gene: TRBJ2-7; d_gene: TRBD1; CDR3aa: CSVPGQGAREQYF
v_gene: TRBV2; j_gene: TRBJ1-5; d_gene: -; CDR3aa: CASSPTGSYQPQHF
v_gene: TRBV10-2; j_gene: TRBJ1-4; d_gene: -; CDR3aa: CASSGQTTNEKLFF
v_gene: TRBV29-1; j_gene: TRBJ1-5; d_gene: TRBD1; CDR3aa: CSVGTGVSSQPQHF
v_gene: TRBV7-2; j_gene: TRBJ1-2; d_gene: -; CDR3aa: CASSPTTLSGRHYGYTF
v_gene: TRBV30; j_gene: TRBJ1-2; d_gene: -; CDR3aa: CAWTRQTYGYTF
v_gene: TRBV19; j_gene: TRBJ1-2; d_gene: -; CDR3aa: CASSIFPLRDGYTF
v_gene: TRBV5-8; j_gene: TRBJ1-4; d_gene: -; CDR3aa: CASSHREREKLFF
v_gene: TRBV18; j_gene: TRBJ2-1; d_gene: TRBD1; CDR3aa: CASSDRDRRNNEQFF
v_gene: TRBV3-1/TRBV3-2; j_gene: TRBJ1-2; d_gene: -; CDR3aa: CASSQARGPYGYTF